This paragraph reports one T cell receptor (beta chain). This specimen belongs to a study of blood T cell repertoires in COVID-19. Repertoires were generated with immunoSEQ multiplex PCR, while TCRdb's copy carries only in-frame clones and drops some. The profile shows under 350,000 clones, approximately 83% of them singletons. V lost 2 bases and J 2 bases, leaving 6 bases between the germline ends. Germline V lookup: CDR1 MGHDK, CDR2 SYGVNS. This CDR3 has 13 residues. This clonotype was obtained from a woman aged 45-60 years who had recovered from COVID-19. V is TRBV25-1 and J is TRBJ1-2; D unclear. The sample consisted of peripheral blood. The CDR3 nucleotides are TGTGCCAGCAGTGAAACGGTGAACTATGGCTACACCTTC. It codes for CASSETVNYGYTF.